This T cell receptor beta chain is from a study of blood T cell repertoires in COVID-19. Repertoires were generated with immunoSEQ multiplex PCR, while TCRdb's copy carries only in-frame clones and drops some. The data show around 72,000 clones, approximately 82% seen once. Sequenced: peripheral blood. The sequence derives from an elderly woman with acute or convalescent COVID-19.

DNA of the CDR3: TGTGCCAGCAGCTTCCCTAGCTCCTACGAGCAGTACTTC. Its protein product is CASSFPSSYEQYF. The chain employs TRBV7-9 and TRBJ2-7; the D is unclear. Germline values: CDR1 SEHNR, CDR2 FQNEAQ (reference sequence). This CDR3 contains 13 residues. Trimming removed 3 bases from V and 0 bases from J, with 6 bases in between.